This T cell receptor (beta chain) was observed in a study of T cell responses to AZD1222 COVID-19 vaccine. Findings and limits, study-wide: Within unmutated variant regions lay the reported targets of nearly half of spike-specific TCRs. White British ancestry dominated among donors, who included more females, and clonal diversity was possibly underestimated. CD4 TCRs linked to vaccination spanned spike, dominating at 160-218 and 743-854.

Pooled samples include second doses given at about 4 or 12 weeks. Turning to this clone: Antigen unknown.

Per germline, CDR1 ENHRY and CDR2 SYGVKD. Trimming removed 11 bases from V and 1 base from J; junction bases left unmatched: 10. The CDR3 has 14 residues. Clones were read by immunoSEQ multiplex PCR, and TCRdb kept only the in-frame ones, dropping some. The sample contains about 150,000 clones, more than 90% of which appear only once. This sample comprised peripheral blood, obtained 28 days after the second AZD1222 dose. The TCR was taken from an adult who received the AZD1222 COVID-19 vaccine. J is TRBJ1-1 and V is TRBV10-3, with TRBD1 matching over 7 bases. The CDR3 sequence is CAVKQGFANTEAFF. CDR3 nucleotide sequence: TGTGCCGTAAAACAGGGGTTTGCGAACACTGAAGCTTTCTTT.